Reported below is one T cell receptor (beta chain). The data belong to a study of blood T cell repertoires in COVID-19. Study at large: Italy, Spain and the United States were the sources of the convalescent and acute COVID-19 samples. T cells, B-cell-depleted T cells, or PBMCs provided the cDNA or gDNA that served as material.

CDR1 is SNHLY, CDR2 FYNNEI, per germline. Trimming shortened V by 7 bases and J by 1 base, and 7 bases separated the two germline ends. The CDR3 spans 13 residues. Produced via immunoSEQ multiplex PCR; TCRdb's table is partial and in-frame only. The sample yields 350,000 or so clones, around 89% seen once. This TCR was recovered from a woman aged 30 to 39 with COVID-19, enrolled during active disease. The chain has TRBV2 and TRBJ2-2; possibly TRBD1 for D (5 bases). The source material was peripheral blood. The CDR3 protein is CASKQENTGELFF. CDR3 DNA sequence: TGTGCCAGCAAACAGGAGAACACCGGGGAGCTGTTTTTT.